Below are 24 T cell receptor beta chains sequenced from a single sample in a study of shared clonotypes between healthy human individuals. It was CD45RO-negative cells, positively selected for CCR7, that made up naive CD8 cells, with terminally differentiated effector memory CD45RA+ cells excluded. The table came from immunoSEQ multiplex PCR; TCRdb's copy has only in-frame clones and leaves some out. The sample consists of about 2 million clones, approximately 94% of them appearing once. What was sequenced was naive CD8+ T cells sorted from blood. These receptors were obtained from a man younger than 35 in good health.

As to this clone: Other DNA sequences within the sample encode an identical CDR3. This chain connects TRBV11-2 to TRBJ2-3; D is unclear. The ends were cut back, 1 base at V and 1 base at J, with 6 bases in the middle. Germline values: CDR1 SGHAT, CDR2 FQNNGV. The CDR3 covers 14 residues. CDR3 region: CASSLVGGTDTQYF. CDR3 in DNA: TGTGCCAGCAGCTTAGTTGGTGGCACAGATACGCAGTATTTT.

Note on this clone: Other DNA sequences in this specimen translate into the identical CDR3. The chain links TRBV9 to TRBJ2-5; TRBD2 matches at 11 bases. Germline CDR1 and CDR2: SGDLS and YYNGEE. The CDR3 loop spans 16 amino acids. After removal of 0 bases from V and 2 bases from J, the junction contained 3 bases not matched to a gene. The CDR3 loop reads CASSVGGTSGQETQYF. CDR3 in DNA: TGTGCCAGCAGCGTAGGGGGGACTAGCGGACAAGAGACCCAGTACTTC. Complete variable domain (other parts from reference TRBV9 and TRBJ2-5): DSGVTQTPKHLITATGQRVTLRCSPRSGDLSVYWYQQSLDQGLQFLIQYYNGEERAKGNILERFSAQQFPDLHSELNLSSLELGDSALYFCASSVGGTSGQETQYFGPGTRLLVL.

This sequence joins TRBV5-6 and TRBJ1-2; weak D call: TRBD1 (6 bases). This CDR3 contains 16 residues. Trimming shortened V by 1 base and J by 0 bases, and 13 bases separated the two germline ends. Germline CDR1 is SGHDT and CDR2 is YYEEEE. The CDR3 nucleotides are TGTGCCAGCAGCTTGTCGGGGGCGCCCGCTAACTATGGCTACACCTTC. Translation: CASSLSGAPANYGYTF. The full variable domain, rest sourced from reference TRBV5-6 and TRBJ1-2, is DAGVTQSPTHLIKTRGQQVTLRCSPKSGHDTVSWYQQALGQGPQFIFQYYEEEERQRGNFPDRFSGHQFPNYSSELNVNALLLGDSALYLCASSLSGAPANYGYTFGSGTRLTVV.

A remark on this clone: Other DNA variants within this sample encode the same CDR3. V gene TRBV5-4 combines with J gene TRBJ2-2; D is uncertain. The germline V gene encodes CDR1 SGHNT and CDR2 YYREEE (reference sequence). The CDR3 covers 12 residues. V gave up 4 bases and J gave up 3 bases, with 4 bases separating them. The CDR3 reads CASSLYTGELFF. In DNA form, the CDR3 reads TGTGCCAGCAGCCTATACACCGGGGAGCTGTTTTTT.

The gene calls are TRBV29-1 and TRBJ2-2, with D maybe TRBD1 (6 bases). Per germline, CDR1 SQVTM and CDR2 ANQGSEA. This CDR3 is built from 15 residues. V lost 6 bases and J lost 2, with 16 bases in between. CDR3 sequence (DNA): TGCAGCGTCATTCCGGGACACCTTAACACCGGGGAGCTGTTTTTT. Amino acids: CSVIPGHLNTGELFF.

The V gene is TRBV7-8, the J gene TRBJ2-1; the D call may be TRBD1 or TRBD2 (5 bases each). CDR3 length: 13 residues. Deletions cut 8 bases from V and 6 bases from J, with 14 bases between. Looked up from germline, CDR1 is SGHVS and CDR2 is FQNEAQ. The CDR3 sequence: CASAQGEGNEQFF. The CDR3 DNA sequence: TGTGCCAGCGCGCAGGGAGAGGGCAATGAGCAGTTCTTC.

This chain links TRBV6-5 with TRBJ1-2, with D possibly TRBD1 on 5 matching bases. V was cut by 3 bases and J by 8 bases, with 13 bases left in between. The CDR3 totals 13 residues. In germline, CDR1 is MNHEY, CDR2 SVGAGI. CDR3 residues: CASSYLPGPGYTF. DNA for the CDR3: TGTGCCAGCAGTTATCTCCCGGGGCCCGGCTACACCTTC.

V is TRBV5-4 and J is TRBJ1-2, with D unresolved. This CDR3 region has 13 residues. From germline, CDR1 is SGHNT and CDR2 YYREEE (reference sequence). Between the trimmed V and J ends, which lost 0 bases and 2 bases, there was a span of 5 bases. The CDR3 sequence: CASSLGENYGYTF. The CDR3 bases are TGTGCCAGCAGCTTGGGAGAGAACTATGGCTACACCTTC.

The V and J genes are TRBV10-3 and TRBJ2-7; 8 nucleotides align to TRBD1. CDR1 and CDR2 from the germline V gene are ENHRY and SYGVKD. J gave up 1 base and V 2 bases, and 7 bases lay outside the gene matches. The length of the CDR3 is 16 residues. The CDR3 bases are TGTGCCATCAGTGAGCCCAGACAGGGGAGGTCCTACGAGCAGTACTTC. This sequence encodes CAISEPRQGRSYEQYF.

V is TRBV28 and J is TRBJ2-3; D possibly uses TRBD1 or TRBD2 (5 bases each). V shed 3 bases and J shed 0 bases, with 19 bases lying between them. CDR3 length: 18 residues. Per germline, CDR1 MDHEN and CDR2 SYDVKM. In DNA form, the CDR3 reads TGTGCCAGCAGTTTTAGGCCCGGGGCAGCCCCTAGCACAGATACGCAGTATTTT. It yields the protein CASSFRPGAAPSTDTQYF.

The V call is TRBV2, the J call TRBJ2-7; possible D gene TRBD2, 6 bases. The CDR3 is made up of 15 amino acids. From germline, CDR1 is SNHLY and CDR2 FYNNEI. Trimming pared 1 base from V and 4 bases from J, leaving 14 bases between. The CDR3 DNA sequence: TGTGCCAGCAGTGAAGGACCGGGAGACCTTTACGAGCAGTACTTC. This gives the protein CASSEGPGDLYEQYF.

For the CDR3, the DNA is TGTGCCAGCAGCTTAAGGGACGGATTGAATCAGCCCCAGCATTTT. Its protein is CASSLRDGLNQPQHF. This sequence joins TRBV7-6 and TRBJ1-5; D is perhaps TRBD1 (5 bases). Germline V gene sequence: CDR1 SGHVS, CDR2 FNYEAQ. Trimming stripped 2 bases from V and 4 bases from J, with 12 bases between. This CDR3 has 15 amino acids.

With respect to this clone: Different DNA sequences within this sample yield the same CDR3. The chain joins TRBV6-5 to TRBJ2-2, with TRBD1 as a possible D gene (6 bases). The CDR3 is 15 residues long. CDR1 is MNHEY and CDR2 is SVGAGI in the germline V gene. V lost 2 bases and J 0 bases, leaving 7 bases between the germline ends. Here the CDR3 reads CASSYGTTNTGELFF. For the CDR3, the DNA is TGTGCCAGCAGTTACGGGACAACGAACACCGGGGAGCTGTTTTTT.

This chain connects TRBV10-3 to TRBJ2-3; D ambiguous. V lost 6 bases and J 0 bases, leaving 10 bases between the germline ends. In germline, CDR1 is ENHRY, CDR2 SYGVKD. This CDR3 spans 14 amino acids. The CDR3 loop is CAIRDGSSTDTQYF. CDR3 coding DNA: TGTGCCATCAGGGACGGTTCTAGCACAGATACGCAGTATTTT.

The genes are TRBV5-1 and TRBJ2-3; D is undetermined. The length of the CDR3 is 16 residues. Looked up from germline, CDR1 is SGHRS and CDR2 is YFSETQ. V was trimmed by 0 bases and J by 0 bases, leaving 11 bases between them. CDR3 sequence (DNA): TGCGCCAGCAGCTTGGAGGCTATTCTCAGCACAGATACGCAGTATTTT. This translates into CASSLEAILSTDTQYF.

V and J are TRBV13 and TRBJ2-3, with D possibly matching TRBD1 (6 bases). Germline CDR1 PRHDT, CDR2 FYEKMQ (reference sequence). Trimming took 4 bases from V and 4 from J, leaving 15 bases between them. CDR3 size: 15 residues. The CDR3 protein is CASSSYGGRPDTQYF. The CDR3, as DNA: TGTGCCAGCAGCTCCTATGGGGGCCGTCCAGATACGCAGTATTTT.

The chain joins TRBV21-1 to TRBJ2-1. TRBV21-1 is a known pseudogene. The CDR3 totals 15 residues. The CDR3 DNA reads TGTGCCAGCAGCAAAGAAGGAAAGGGTTCCGATGAGCAGTTCTTC. Translated: CASSKEGKGSDEQFF.

This chain links TRBV27 with TRBJ2-7; D is perhaps TRBD1 or TRBD2 (5 bases each). CDR3 length equals 16 residues. Trimming stripped 4 bases from V and 3 bases from J, with 19 bases between. Per the germline V gene, CDR1 is MNHEY and CDR2 is SMNVEV (reference sequence). DNA for the CDR3: TGTGCCAGCAGTTCTTTACCCGGGGCCGAAGACTACGAGCAGTACTTC. Residues: CASSSLPGAEDYEQYF.

The chain is built from TRBV10-1 and TRBJ1-5, with 9 bases identical to TRBD1. There are 17 residues in the CDR3. With 3 bases clipped from V and 3 bases from J, the junction kept 9 bases outside the gene matches. Germline V gene lookup returns CDR1 WNHNN and CDR2 SYGVQD (reference sequence). CDR3 loop: CASSDPGQGLFNQPQHF. In nucleotides, the CDR3 is TGCGCCAGCAGTGATCCGGGACAGGGCCTATTCAATCAGCCCCAGCATTTT.

V is TRBV6-5 and J is TRBJ1-2; D is ambiguous. V was shortened by 0 bases and J by 12 bases, with 14 bases between the two germline ends. Germline loops: CDR1 MNHEY, CDR2 SVGAGI. The CDR3 is 13 amino acids. The CDR3 reads CASSYSSGVGNTF. The CDR3 DNA is TGTGCCAGCAGTTACTCTTCCGGGGTGGGGAACACCTTC.

The gene calls are TRBV13 and TRBJ1-4; D may be TRBD1 (6 bases). The CDR3 totals 16 residues. Germline V gene data show CDR1 as PRHDT and CDR2 as FYEKMQ (reference sequence). V was pared by 5 bases and J by 8 bases, with 21 bases between. The CDR3 coding sequence is TGTGCCAGCAGCCAAAACAGGGTTGTCGGGGACGAAAAACTGTTTTTT. It encodes CASSQNRVVGDEKLFF. The full variable domain, its missing parts supplied by reference TRBV13 and TRBJ1-4, is AAGVIQSPRHLIKEKRETATLKCYPIPRHDTVYWYQQGPGQDPQFLISFYEKMQSDKGSIPDRFSAQQFSDYHSELNMSSLELGDSALYFCASSQNRVVGDEKLFFGSGTQLSVL.

The chain has TRBV28 and TRBJ2-3; 7 bases line up with TRBD1. V dropped 3 bases and J dropped 6; count of bases not matched to a gene: 15. This CDR3 has 17 amino acids. The germline gives CDR1 MDHEN, CDR2 SYDVKM. The CDR3 DNA reads TGTGCCAGCAGTTTTGAGGGGGCCTTGGGTAGCCGGGATACGCAGTATTTT. Protein sequence: CASSFEGALGSRDTQYF.

The rearrangement links TRBV6-6 to TRBJ1-1, with a possible D match to TRBD1 (6 bases). The V gene's germline CDR1 is MNHNY and CDR2 SVGAGI (reference sequence). The germline V and J ends were trimmed by 0 bases and 3 bases, with 14 bases remaining between them. The CDR3 extends over 16 amino acids. The chain's CDR3 is CASSYSPGTLDTEAFF. CDR3 nucleotide sequence: TGTGCCAGCAGTTACTCTCCAGGGACATTGGACACTGAAGCTTTCTTT.

This clone was found a few times. J is TRBJ1-5 and V is TRBV12-1. TRBV12-1 is assigned pseudogene status. The length of the CDR3 is 17 residues. The CDR3 sequence is CASNQNRDGESNQPQHF. CDR3 DNA sequence: TGTGCCAGCAACCAGAACCGGGACGGGGAAAGCAATCAGCCCCAGCATTTT.